This section outlines one TCR beta chain sequence together with its context. This entry is derived from a study of radiotherapy plus CTLA-4 blockade in lung cancer. The CDR3 covers 14 residues. Germline V CDR1 and CDR2: SGHRS, YFSETQ. Deletions cut 0 bases from V and 1 base from J, with 7 bases between. Assay used: immunoSEQ multiplex PCR; TCRdb lists only in-frame clones, some missing. The top ten clones hold 2% to 2.5% of a sample with around 110,000 clones, 85% of them seen once. This chain connects TRBV5-1 to TRBJ1-2; D not certain. The source was peripheral blood, collected from a patient treated with radiotherapy plus ipilimumab. The receptor was derived from a human donor with non-small cell lung cancer that progressed on radiotherapy plus ipilimumab. Some clones in this sample may be carry-over from other donors' samples. The CDR3 is CASSLGGGNYGYTF. As DNA, the CDR3 is TGCGCCAGCAGCTTGGGCGGAGGTAACTATGGCTACACCTTC.